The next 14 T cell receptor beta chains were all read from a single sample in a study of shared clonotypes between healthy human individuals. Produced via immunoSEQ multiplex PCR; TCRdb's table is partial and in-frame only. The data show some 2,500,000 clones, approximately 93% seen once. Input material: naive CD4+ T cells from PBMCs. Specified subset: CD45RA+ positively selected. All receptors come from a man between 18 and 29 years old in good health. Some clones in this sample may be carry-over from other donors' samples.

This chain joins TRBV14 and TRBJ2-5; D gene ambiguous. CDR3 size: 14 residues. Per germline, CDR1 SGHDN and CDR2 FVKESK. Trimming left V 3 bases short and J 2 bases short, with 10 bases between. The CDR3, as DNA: TGTGCCAGCAGCCAGGGCGGAACACAAGAGACCCAGTACTTC. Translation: CASSQGGTQETQYF.

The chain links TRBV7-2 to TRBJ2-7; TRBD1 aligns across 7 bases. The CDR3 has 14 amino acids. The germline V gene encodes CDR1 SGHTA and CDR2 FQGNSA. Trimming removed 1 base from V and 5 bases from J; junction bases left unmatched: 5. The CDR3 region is CASSLDRGMNEQYF. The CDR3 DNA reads TGTGCCAGCAGCTTAGACAGGGGTATGAACGAGCAGTACTTC.

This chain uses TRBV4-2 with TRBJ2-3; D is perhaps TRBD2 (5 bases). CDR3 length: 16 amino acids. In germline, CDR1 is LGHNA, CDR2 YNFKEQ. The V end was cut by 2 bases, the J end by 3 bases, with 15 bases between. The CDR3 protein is CASSQSPITGTDTQYF. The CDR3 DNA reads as TGTGCCAGCAGCCAATCGCCTATTACGGGGACAGATACGCAGTATTTT.

CDR3 bases: TGTGCCAGCAGTTTTATCCAGGACACCAACATGAACACTGAAGCTTTCTTT. This codes for CASSFIQDTNMNTEAFF. The rearrangement joins TRBV28 to TRBJ1-1, with D possibly TRBD1 on 5 matching bases. The V gene lost 3 bases and the J gene lost 0 bases, with 17 bases spanning the gap. The germline V gene has CDR1 MDHEN and CDR2 SYDVKM. This CDR3 region has 17 residues.

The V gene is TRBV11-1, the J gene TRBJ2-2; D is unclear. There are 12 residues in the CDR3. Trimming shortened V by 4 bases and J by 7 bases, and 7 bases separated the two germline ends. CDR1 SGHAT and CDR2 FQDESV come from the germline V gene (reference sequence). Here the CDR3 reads CASSSRVGELFF. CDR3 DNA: TGTGCCAGCAGCTCACGGGTCGGGGAGCTGTTTTTT.

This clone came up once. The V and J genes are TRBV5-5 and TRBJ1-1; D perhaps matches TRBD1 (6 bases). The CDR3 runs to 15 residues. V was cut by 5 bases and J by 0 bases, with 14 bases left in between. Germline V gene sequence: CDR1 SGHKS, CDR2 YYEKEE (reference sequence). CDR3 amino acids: CASSLIQGMNTEAFF. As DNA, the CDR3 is TGTGCCAGCAGTTTAATTCAGGGGATGAACACTGAAGCTTTCTTT.

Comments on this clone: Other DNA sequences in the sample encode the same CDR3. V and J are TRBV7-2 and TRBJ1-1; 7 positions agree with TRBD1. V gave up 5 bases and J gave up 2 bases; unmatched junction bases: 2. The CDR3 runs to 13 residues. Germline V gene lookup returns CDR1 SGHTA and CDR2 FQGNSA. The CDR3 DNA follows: TGTGCCAGCAGCAGGGACAGCAACACTGAAGCTTTCTTT. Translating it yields CASSRDSNTEAFF.

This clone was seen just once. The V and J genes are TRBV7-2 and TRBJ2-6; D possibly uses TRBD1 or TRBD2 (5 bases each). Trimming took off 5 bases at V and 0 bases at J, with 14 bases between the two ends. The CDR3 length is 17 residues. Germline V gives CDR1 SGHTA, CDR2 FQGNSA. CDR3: CASSHRTGSSGANVLTF. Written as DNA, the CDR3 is TGTGCCAGCAGCCACAGGACTGGAAGCTCTGGGGCCAACGTCCTGACTTTC.

The CDR3 protein is CASRRKTEAFF. CDR3 coding DNA: TGTGCCAGCAGGCGGAAAACTGAAGCTTTCTTT. This chain connects TRBV6-5 to TRBJ1-1; no reliable D call. Germline CDR1 and CDR2: MNHEY and SVGAGI. V was clipped by 6 bases and J by 5 bases, with 7 bases between them. The CDR3 is made up of 11 amino acids.

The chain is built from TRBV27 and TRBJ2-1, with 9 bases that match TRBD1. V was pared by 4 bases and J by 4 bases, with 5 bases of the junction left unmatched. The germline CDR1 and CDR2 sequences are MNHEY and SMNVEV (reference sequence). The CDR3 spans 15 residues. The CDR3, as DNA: TGTGCCAGCAGTTCCTCCGGGACAGGGTACAATGAGCAGTTCTTC. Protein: CASSSSGTGYNEQFF.

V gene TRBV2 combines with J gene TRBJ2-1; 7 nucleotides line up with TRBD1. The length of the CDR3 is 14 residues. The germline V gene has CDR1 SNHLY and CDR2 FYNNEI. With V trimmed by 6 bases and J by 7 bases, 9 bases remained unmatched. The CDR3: CASRDLGQSNEQFF. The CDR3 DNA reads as TGTGCCAGCAGAGACTTGGGACAGTCTAATGAGCAGTTCTTC.

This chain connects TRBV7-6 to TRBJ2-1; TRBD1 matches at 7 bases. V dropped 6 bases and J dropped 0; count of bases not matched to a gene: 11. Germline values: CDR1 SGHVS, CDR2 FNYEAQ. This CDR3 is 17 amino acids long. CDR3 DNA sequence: TGTGCCAGCAGAACAGGGGACCTACAGAGCTCCTACAATGAGCAGTTCTTC. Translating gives CASRTGDLQSSYNEQFF.

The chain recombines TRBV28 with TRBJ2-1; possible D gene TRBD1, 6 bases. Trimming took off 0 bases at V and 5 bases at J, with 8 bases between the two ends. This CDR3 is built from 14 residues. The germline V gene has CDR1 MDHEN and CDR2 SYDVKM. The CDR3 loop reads CASSLWDSDNEQFF. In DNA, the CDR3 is TGTGCCAGCAGTTTATGGGACAGCGACAATGAGCAGTTCTTC.

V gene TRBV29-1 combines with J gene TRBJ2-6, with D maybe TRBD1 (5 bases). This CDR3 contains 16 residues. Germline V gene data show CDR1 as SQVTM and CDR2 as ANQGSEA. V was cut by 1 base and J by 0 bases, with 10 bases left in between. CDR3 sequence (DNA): TGCAGCGTTGAAGGGGGCGGTTCCTCTGGGGCCAACGTCCTGACTTTC. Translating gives CSVEGGGSSGANVLTF.